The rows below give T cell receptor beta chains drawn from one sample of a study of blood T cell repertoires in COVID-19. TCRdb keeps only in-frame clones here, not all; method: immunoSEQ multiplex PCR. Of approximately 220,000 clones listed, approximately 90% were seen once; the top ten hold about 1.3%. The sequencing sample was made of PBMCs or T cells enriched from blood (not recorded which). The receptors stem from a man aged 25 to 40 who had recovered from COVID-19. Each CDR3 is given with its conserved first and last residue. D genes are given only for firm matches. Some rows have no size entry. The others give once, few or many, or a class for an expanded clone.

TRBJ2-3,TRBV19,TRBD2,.,CASSPGTSGGLITDTQYF,TGTGCCAGTAGTCCCGGGACTAGCGGGGGCCTTATCACAGATACGCAGTATTTT
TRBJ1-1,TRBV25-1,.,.,CASSHPGTQNTEAFF,TGTGCCAGCAGTCATCCCGGGACTCAGAACACTGAAGCTTTCTTT
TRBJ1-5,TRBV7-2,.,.,CASSLGAGGGTSQHF,TGTGCCAGCAGCTTAGGAGCCGGGGGAGGGACATCTCAGCATTTT
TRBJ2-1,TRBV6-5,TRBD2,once,CASSYSRGRPPNEQFF,TGTGCCAGCAGTTACTCCCGCGGGAGGCCCCCAAATGAGCAGTTCTTC
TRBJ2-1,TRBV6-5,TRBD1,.,CASSYPGGGSEQFF,TGTGCCAGCAGTTACCCAGGGGGTGGGAGTGAGCAGTTCTTC
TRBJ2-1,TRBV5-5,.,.,CASSLNAEYNEQFF,TGTGCCAGCAGCTTGAATGCGGAATACAATGAGCAGTTCTTC
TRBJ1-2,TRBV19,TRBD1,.,CASSIPVTGNYGYTF,TGTGCCAGTAGTATCCCGGTGACAGGGAACTATGGCTACACCTTC
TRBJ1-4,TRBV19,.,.,CASSPPGGATNEKLFF,TGTGCCAGTAGTCCCCCTGGGGGGGCAACTAATGAAAAACTGTTTTTT
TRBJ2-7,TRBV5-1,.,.,CASSLRVEDEQYF,TGCGCCAGCAGCTTGAGAGTCGAAGACGAGCAGTACTTC
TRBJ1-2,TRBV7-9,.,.,CASSSQVAGADGYTF,TGTGCCAGCAGCTCTCAAGTGGCGGGCGCGGACGGCTACACCTTC
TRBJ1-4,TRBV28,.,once,CASNPDKPNEKLFF,TGTGCCAGCAACCCGGACAAACCCAATGAAAAACTGTTTTTT
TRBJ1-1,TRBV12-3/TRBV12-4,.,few,CASSLGGGAFF,TGTGCCAGCAGTTTGGGAGGTGGAGCTTTCTTT
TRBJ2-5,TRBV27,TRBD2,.,CASSLLRGEETQYF,TGTGCCAGCAGTTTATTGCGGGGGGAGGAGACCCAGTACTTC
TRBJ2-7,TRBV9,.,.,CASSVDGEGEQYF,TGTGCCAGCAGCGTAGACGGTGAGGGAGAGCAGTACTTC
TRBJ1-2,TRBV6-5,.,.,CASIVIGTTNYGYTF,TGTGCCAGCATTGTGATTGGGACAACGAACTATGGCTACACCTTC
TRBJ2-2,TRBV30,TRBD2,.,CARSPTRVTSGRIDTGELFF,TGTGCTCGGAGCCCTACGCGGGTTACTAGCGGGAGGATTGACACCGGGGAGCTGTTTTTT
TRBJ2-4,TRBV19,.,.,CASSQGTEGNIQYF,TGTGCCAGTAGTCAAGGGACTGAGGGGAACATTCAGTACTTC
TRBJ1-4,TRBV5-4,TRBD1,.,CASSLGDRNNEKLFF,TGTGCCAGCAGCTTAGGGGACAGAAACAATGAAAAACTGTTTTTT
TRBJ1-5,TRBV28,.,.,CASRETGTSNQPQHF,TGTGCCAGCCGCGAGACAGGAACTAGCAATCAGCCCCAGCATTTT
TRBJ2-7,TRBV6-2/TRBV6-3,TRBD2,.,CASSYQRTSGSYEQYF,TGTGCCAGCAGTTACCAACGTACTAGCGGGAGTTACGAGCAGTACTTC
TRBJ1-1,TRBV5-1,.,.,CASSTPGQNTEAFF,TGCGCCAGCAGCACGCCGGGACAGAACACTGAAGCTTTCTTT
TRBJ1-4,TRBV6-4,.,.,CASSGNGHNEKLFF,TGTGCCAGCAGTGGGAACGGACATAATGAAAAACTGTTTTTT
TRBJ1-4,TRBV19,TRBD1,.,CASTDRGRAVVEKLFF,TGTGCCAGTACGGACAGGGGGCGCGCGGTTGTTGAAAAACTGTTTTTT
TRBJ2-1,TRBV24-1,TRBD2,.,CATSDRKRGTYNEQFF,TGTGCCACCAGTGACCGTAAGCGGGGGACCTACAATGAGCAGTTCTTC
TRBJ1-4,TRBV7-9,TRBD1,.,CASSSRQGATNEKLFF,TGTGCCAGCAGCTCCCGACAGGGAGCAACTAATGAAAAACTGTTTTTT
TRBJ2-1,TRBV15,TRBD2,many,CATSSPWGGGPHEQFF,TGTGCCACCAGCAGCCCATGGGGCGGGGGGCCCCATGAGCAGTTCTTC
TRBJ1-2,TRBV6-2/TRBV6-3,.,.,CASSYSGGYGYTF,TGTGCCAGCAGTTACTCAGGGGGCTATGGCTACACCTTC
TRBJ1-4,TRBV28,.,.,CASSPNRAREKLFF,TGTGCCAGCAGTCCTAACAGGGCCAGAGAAAAACTGTTTTTT
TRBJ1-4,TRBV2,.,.,CASNQGGGEKLFF,TGTGCCAGCAATCAGGGAGGAGGTGAAAAACTGTTTTTT
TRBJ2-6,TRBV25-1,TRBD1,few,CASTGQGASGANVLTF,TGTGCCAGCACTGGACAGGGAGCGTCTGGGGCCAACGTCCTGACTTTC
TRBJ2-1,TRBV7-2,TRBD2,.,CASSLAASGRINEQFF,TGTGCCAGCAGCTTAGCGGCTAGCGGGAGAATCAATGAGCAGTTCTTC
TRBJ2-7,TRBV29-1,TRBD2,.,CSVPGLAGYEQYF,TGCAGCGTACCGGGACTAGCGGGGTACGAGCAGTACTTC
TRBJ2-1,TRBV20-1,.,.,CSARAGNEQFF,TGCAGTGCTAGAGCCGGGAATGAGCAGTTCTTC
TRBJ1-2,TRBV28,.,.,CASSLPGIANYGYTF,TGTGCCAGCAGTTTACCGGGGATAGCTAACTATGGCTACACCTTC
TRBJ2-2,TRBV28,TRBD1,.,CASKLTSGTGVTGELFF,TGTGCCAGCAAATTGACCTCCGGGACAGGAGTTACCGGGGAGCTGTTTTTT
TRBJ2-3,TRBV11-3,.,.,CASSKRSDGKDTQYF,TGTGCCAGCAGCAAAAGAAGCGATGGAAAAGATACGCAGTATTTT
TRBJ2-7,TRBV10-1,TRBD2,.,CASSPTSGSVDEQYF,TGCGCCAGCAGCCCGACTAGCGGGAGTGTCGACGAGCAGTACTTC
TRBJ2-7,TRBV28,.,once,CASSSPISYEQYF,TGTGCCAGCAGTTCCCCAATCTCCTACGAGCAGTACTTC
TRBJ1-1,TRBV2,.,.,CASGGGFWDTEAFF,TGTGCCAGCGGGGGGGGATTTTGGGACACTGAAGCTTTCTTT
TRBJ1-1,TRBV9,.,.,CASSVTRNTEAFF,TGTGCCAGCAGCGTAACCAGAAACACTGAAGCTTTCTTT
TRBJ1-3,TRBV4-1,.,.,CASSHEQAHSGNTIYF,TGCGCCAGCAGCCACGAACAGGCCCACTCTGGAAACACCATATATTTT
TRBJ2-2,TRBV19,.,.,CASRGFGSPNTGELFF,TGTGCCAGTAGGGGGTTCGGGAGTCCCAACACCGGGGAGCTGTTTTTT
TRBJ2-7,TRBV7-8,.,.,CASSFTDRLFEQYF,TGTGCCAGCAGCTTTACAGACAGGTTATTCGAGCAGTACTTC
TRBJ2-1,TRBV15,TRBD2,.,CATSLRRGGAVYNEQFF,TGTGCCACCAGTCTTAGGCGCGGGGGGGCGGTCTACAATGAGCAGTTCTTC
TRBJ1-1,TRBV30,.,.,CAWRMKQGLNTEAFF,TGTGCCTGGAGAATGAAACAGGGATTGAACACTGAAGCTTTCTTT
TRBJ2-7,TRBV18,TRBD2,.,CASSPRLAGAYEQYF,TGTGCCAGCTCACCCAGACTAGCGGGAGCCTACGAGCAGTACTTC